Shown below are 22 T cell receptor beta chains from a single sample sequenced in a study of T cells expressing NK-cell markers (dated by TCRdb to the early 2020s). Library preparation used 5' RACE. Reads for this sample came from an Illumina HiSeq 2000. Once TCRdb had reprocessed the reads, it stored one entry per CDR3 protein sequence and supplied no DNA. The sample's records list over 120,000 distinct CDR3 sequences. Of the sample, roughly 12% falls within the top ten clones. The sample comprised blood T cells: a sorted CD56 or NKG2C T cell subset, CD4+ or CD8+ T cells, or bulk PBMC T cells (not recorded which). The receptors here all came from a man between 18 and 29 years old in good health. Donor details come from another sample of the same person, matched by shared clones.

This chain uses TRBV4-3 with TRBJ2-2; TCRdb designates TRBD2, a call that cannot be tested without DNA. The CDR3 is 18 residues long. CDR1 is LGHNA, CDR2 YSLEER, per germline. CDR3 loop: CASSQDWASGVNTGELFF.

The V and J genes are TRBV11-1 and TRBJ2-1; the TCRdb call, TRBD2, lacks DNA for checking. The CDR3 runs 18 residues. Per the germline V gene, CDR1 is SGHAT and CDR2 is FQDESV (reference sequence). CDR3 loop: CASSSRVLAAIPAAEQFF.

The CDR3 loop is CASSYTNRGNIAKNIQYF. The J gene is TRBJ2-4, the V gene TRBV6-5; TCRdb's assignment of TRBD1 cannot be checked, as there is no DNA. The CDR3 runs to 18 residues. Germline CDR1 reads MNHEY; CDR2 reads SVGAGI.

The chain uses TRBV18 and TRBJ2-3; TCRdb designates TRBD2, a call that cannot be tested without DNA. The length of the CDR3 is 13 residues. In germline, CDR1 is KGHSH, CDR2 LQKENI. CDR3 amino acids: CASSPSGADTQYF.

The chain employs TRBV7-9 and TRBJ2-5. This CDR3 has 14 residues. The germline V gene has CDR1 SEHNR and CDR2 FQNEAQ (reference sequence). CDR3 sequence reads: CASSVRASGETQYF.

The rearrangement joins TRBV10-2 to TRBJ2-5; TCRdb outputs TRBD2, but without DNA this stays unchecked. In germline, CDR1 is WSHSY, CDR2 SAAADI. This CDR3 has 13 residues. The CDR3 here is CASSVYGRETQYF.

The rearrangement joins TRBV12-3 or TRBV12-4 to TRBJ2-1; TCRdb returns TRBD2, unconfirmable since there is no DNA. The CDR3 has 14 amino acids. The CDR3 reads CASSLIAGDDEQFF.

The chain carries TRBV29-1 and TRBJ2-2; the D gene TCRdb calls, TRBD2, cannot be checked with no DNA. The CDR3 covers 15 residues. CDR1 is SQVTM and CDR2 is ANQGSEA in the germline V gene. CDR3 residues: CSVRGLAGANGELFF.

CDR3 in amino acids: CASSLAVPYYNEQFF. This sequence joins TRBV19 and TRBJ2-1; the TCRdb D gene call, TRBD2, has no DNA to confirm it. Germline V lookup: CDR1 LNHDA, CDR2 SQIVND (reference sequence). CDR3 length: 15 residues.

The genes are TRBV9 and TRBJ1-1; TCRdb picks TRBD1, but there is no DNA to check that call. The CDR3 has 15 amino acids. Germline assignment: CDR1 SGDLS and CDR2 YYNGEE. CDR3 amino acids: CASSVAKGGYTEAFF.

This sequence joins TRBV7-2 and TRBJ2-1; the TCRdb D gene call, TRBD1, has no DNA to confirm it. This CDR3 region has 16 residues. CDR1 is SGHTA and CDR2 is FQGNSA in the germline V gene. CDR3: CASSLDGTILNNEQFF.

The chain's CDR3 is CASSDPTSGNGNGELFF. The rearrangement links TRBV28 to TRBJ2-2; no DNA is available, so the TRBD2 call from TCRdb remains unchecked. Germline CDR1 and CDR2: MDHEN and SYDVKM. CDR3 length: 17 amino acids. The variable domain in full, with the rest retrieved from reference TRBV28 and TRBJ2-2, is DVKVTQSSRYLVKRTGEKVFLECVQDMDHENMFWYRQDPGLGLRLIYFSYDVKMKEKGDIPEGYSVSREKKERFSLILESASTNQTSMYLCASSDPTSGNGNGELFFGEGSRLTVL.

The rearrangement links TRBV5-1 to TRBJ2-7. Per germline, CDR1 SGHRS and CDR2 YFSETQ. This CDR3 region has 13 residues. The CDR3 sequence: CASSLYRTYEQYF.

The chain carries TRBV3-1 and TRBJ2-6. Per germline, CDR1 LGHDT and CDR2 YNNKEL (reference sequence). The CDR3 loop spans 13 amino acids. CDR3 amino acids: CASDDPEANVLTF.

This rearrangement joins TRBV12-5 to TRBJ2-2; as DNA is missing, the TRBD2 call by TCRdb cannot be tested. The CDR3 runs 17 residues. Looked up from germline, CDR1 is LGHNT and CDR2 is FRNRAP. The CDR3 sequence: CASGFYQGGPSTGELFF.

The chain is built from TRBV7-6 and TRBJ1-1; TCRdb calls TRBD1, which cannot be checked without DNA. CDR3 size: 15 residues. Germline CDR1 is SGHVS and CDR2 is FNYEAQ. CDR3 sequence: CASSLAGTVNTEAFF. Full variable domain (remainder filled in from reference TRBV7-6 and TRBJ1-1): GAGVSQSPRYKVTKRGQDVALRCDPISGHVSLYWYRQALGQGPEFLTYFNYEAQQDKSGLPNDRFSAERPEGSISTLTIQRTEQRDSAMYRCASSLAGTVNTEAFFGQGTRLTVV.

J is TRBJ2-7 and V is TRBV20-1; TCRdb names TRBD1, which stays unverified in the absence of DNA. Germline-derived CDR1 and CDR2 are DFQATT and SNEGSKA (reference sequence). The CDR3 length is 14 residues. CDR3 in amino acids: CSASPGTGTYEQYF.

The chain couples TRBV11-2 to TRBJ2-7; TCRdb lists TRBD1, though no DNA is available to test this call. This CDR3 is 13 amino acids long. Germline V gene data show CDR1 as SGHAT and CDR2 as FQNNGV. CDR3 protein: CASSSDREYEQYF. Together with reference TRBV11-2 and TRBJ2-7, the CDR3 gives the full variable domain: EAGVAQSPRYKIIEKRQSVAFWCNPISGHATLYWYQQILGQGPKLLIQFQNNGVVDDSQLPKDRFSAERLKGVDSTLKIQPAKLEDSAVYLCASSSDREYEQYFGPGTRLTVT.

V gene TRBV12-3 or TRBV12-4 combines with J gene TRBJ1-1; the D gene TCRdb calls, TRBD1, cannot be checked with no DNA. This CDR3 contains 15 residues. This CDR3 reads CASSLYGQERSPAFF.

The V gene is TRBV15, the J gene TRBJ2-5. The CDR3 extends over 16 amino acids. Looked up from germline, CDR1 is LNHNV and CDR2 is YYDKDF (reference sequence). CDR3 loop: CATSRDMGRDQETQYF.

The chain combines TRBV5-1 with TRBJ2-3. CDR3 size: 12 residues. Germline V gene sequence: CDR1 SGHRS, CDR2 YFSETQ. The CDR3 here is CASSTRTDTQYF.

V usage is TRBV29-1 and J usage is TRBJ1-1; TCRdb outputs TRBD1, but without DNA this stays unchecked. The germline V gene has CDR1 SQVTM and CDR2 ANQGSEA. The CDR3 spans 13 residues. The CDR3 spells CSVEEGGAAEAFF.